This note documents a single T cell receptor beta chain sequence. Its antigen is not identified. The culture ran for about eleven days before CD4+ T cells were isolated. Using immunoSEQ multiplex PCR, the repertoire was profiled, and TCRdb retains in-frame clones only, with some absent. Among about 47,000 clones listed, roughly 76% were seen once. This specimen comes from a study of vaccination effects on CD4 cells after COVID-19. Trimming cost V 1 base and J 3 bases; bases outside gene matches: 3. The CDR3 totals 15 residues. Germline CDR1 LGHDT, CDR2 YNNKEL (reference sequence). The starting material was CD4+ T cells from PBMCs cultured without peptide, obtained before COVID-19 vaccination. The TCR originated in a human donor who had a prior SARS-CoV-2 infection. The chain carries TRBV3-1 (or the pseudogene TRBV3-2) and TRBJ1-1; 9 bases agree with TRBD1. As DNA, the CDR3 is TGTGCCAGCAGCCAAGGGACAGGGGTCGACACTGAAGCTTTCTTT. This gives the protein CASSQGTGVDTEAFF.